This T cell receptor (beta chain) is drawn from a study of T cells after yellow fever vaccination. TCRdb independently ran MiXCR on the 5' RACE reads; one entry per CDR3 protein. The sample carries nearly 550,000 distinct CDR3 sequences, 15% to 20% recorded once. This clonotype was found a few times. The CDR3 has 12 residues. Per the germline V gene, CDR1 is GTSNPN and CDR2 is SVGIG (reference sequence). Trimming took 2 bases from V and 4 from J, leaving 7 bases between them. This material consisted of PBMCs, taken 15 days after the yellow fever booster vaccination. This sequence was found in a man aged 25-40 years who received the YFV17D yellow fever vaccine. V gene TRBV30 combines with J gene TRBJ2-3; D uncertain. This CDR3 is CAWSNGADTQYF. The DNA of the CDR3 is TGTGCCTGGAGTAATGGGGCAGATACGCAGTATTTT.